The T cell receptor (beta chain) under discussion was sequenced for a study of a mutant IDH1 vaccine in newly diagnosed glioma. The table came from immunoSEQ multiplex PCR; TCRdb's copy has only in-frame clones and leaves some out. This table holds tens of thousands of clones, around 82% found once. Deletions cut 4 bases from V and 2 bases from J, with 14 bases between. CDR1 and CDR2 from the germline V gene are LNHDA and SQIVND (reference sequence). This CDR3 has 15 residues. Time point indicated: baseline, week 1 (first vaccination visit). Regarding treatment: pre-vaccination baseline after standard-of-care therapy. Study-wide findings and caveats: Seemingly, top peripheral T cell clonotype changes bore no relation to pseudoprogression.

Comments on this clone: The antigen remains unidentified.

The TCR comes from a woman aged 18 to 35 with glioma. Some clones in this sample may be carry-over from other donors' samples. V usage is TRBV19 and J usage is TRBJ1-2; weak D call: TRBD1 (5 bases). This specimen was peripheral blood mononuclear cells (PBMCs), taken from a glioma patient treated with radiotherapy, temozolomide or both. This chain's CDR3 is CASSTGTTGNYGYTF. CDR3 sequence (DNA): TGTGCCAGTAGTACTGGGACTACGGGAAACTATGGCTACACCTTC.